These 11 T cell receptor beta chains came from one sample sequenced in a study of cytomegalovirus exposure and HLA in healthy donors (TCRdb year 2017). Receptors were amplified or captured by the immunoSEQ multiplex PCR assay. For the multiplex PCR, a mixture combining 60 forward primers for TCR Vbeta segments and 13 reverse primers for TCR Jbeta segments was used. Here the immuneACCESS table is served through TCRdb, limited to in-frame sequences with V and J called. Missing clones are a known gap in these copies; in checked studies unresolved V genes cover under half, and the rest lacks a known reason. The sample data list about 180,000 clones, and 77% of these were observed just once. In total, the top ten clones hold less than 1.5% of the sample. Sequencing was performed on PBMCs. These receptors originate from a man between 18 and 29 years old in good health and CMV-seronegative.

J is TRBJ1-1 and V is TRBV30; 8 bases agree with TRBD1. Germline V gene data show CDR1 as GTSNPN and CDR2 as SVGIG (reference sequence). CDR3 size: 13 residues. Unmatched junction bases numbered 4, after V lost 3 bases and J lost 4 bases. CDR3 sequence: CAWSDRGGTEAFF. The CDR3 DNA reads TGTGCCTGGAGCGACAGGGGTGGCACTGAAGCTTTCTTT.

This chain joins TRBV6-1 and TRBJ2-7, with TRBD2 matching 8 bases. The CDR3 runs 13 residues. CDR1 is MNHNS and CDR2 is SASEGT in the germline V gene. Trimming cost V 6 bases and J 0 bases; bases outside gene matches: 1. The DNA for the CDR3 is TGTGCCAGCAGAACTAGCGGCTCCTACGAGCAGTACTTC. Translated: CASRTSGSYEQYF.

This chain uses TRBV4-1 with TRBJ1-4; D call uncertain. Germline lookup yields CDR1 MGHRA and CDR2 YSYEKL. Deletions cut 0 bases from V and 4 bases from J, with 12 bases between. The CDR3 extends over 16 amino acids. DNA of the CDR3: TGCGCCAGCAGCCAAGATGGCCCAGTTTTTAATGAAAAACTGTTTTTT. This codes for CASSQDGPVFNEKLFF.

Only one count was recorded for this clone. The chain employs TRBV2 and TRBJ1-1, with a possible D match to TRBD1 (6 bases). The CDR3 is 14 amino acids. The germline CDR1 and CDR2 sequences are SNHLY and FYNNEI. The V gene lost 6 bases and the J gene lost 5 bases, with 16 bases spanning the gap. The CDR3 nucleotides are TGTGCCAGCAGATGGGAGGGGGTAGGGACTGAAGCTTTCTTT. It is translated as CASRWEGVGTEAFF.

The chain employs TRBV7-8 and TRBJ1-5; no definite D call. This CDR3 contains 15 residues. Trimming pared 5 bases from V and 2 bases from J, leaving 13 bases between. The germline gives CDR1 SGHVS, CDR2 FQNEAQ. The CDR3 sequence: CASSPSRGRNQPQHF. The CDR3 region has the DNA TGTGCCAGCAGCCCAAGCCGTGGTCGCAATCAGCCCCAGCATTTT.

The chain has TRBV30 and TRBJ2-1, with D possibly TRBD1 on 6 matching bases. Germline CDR1 GTSNPN, CDR2 SVGIG (reference sequence). V was trimmed by 4 bases and J by 0 bases, leaving 16 bases between them. The length of the CDR3 is 16 residues. CDR3 protein: CAWIDARTVSYNEQFF. Here the CDR3 DNA reads TGTGCCTGGATAGATGCTCGGACAGTCTCCTACAATGAGCAGTTCTTC. The variable domain in full, with the rest retrieved from reference TRBV30 and TRBJ2-1, is SQTIHQWPATLVQPVGSPLSLECTVEGTSNPNLYWYRQAAGRGLQLLFYSVGIGQISSEVPQNLSASRPQDRQFILSSKKLLLSDSGFYLCAWIDARTVSYNEQFFGPGTRLTVL.

This clone was counted many times. The chain has TRBV6-1 and TRBJ1-1; TRBD1 might be the D (6 bases). This CDR3 has 13 residues. The germline V gene encodes CDR1 MNHNS and CDR2 SASEGT. V lost 5 bases to trimming and J lost 6 bases, with 13 bases between them. The CDR3 reads CASSPIQGPEAFF. The DNA for the CDR3 is TGTGCCAGCAGTCCAATACAGGGACCTGAAGCTTTCTTT.

Details on this clone: One end of the junction does not line up with germline, which may come from a read error. This sequence joins TRBV7-9 and TRBJ1-6; the match to TRBD1 covers 8 bases. Germline values: CDR1 SEHNR, CDR2 FQNEAQ (reference sequence). The CDR3 totals 18 residues. The CDR3: CSSKKDRVESSYNSPLHF. DNA of the CDR3: TGTTCCAGCAAAAAGGACAGGGTAGAGAGCTCCTATAATTCACCCCTCCACTTT.

V usage is TRBV4-3 and J usage is TRBJ2-1, with 12 bases that match TRBD2. The CDR3 contains 15 residues. The germline V gene encodes CDR1 LGHNA and CDR2 YSLEER. Trimming removed 4 bases from V and 8 bases from J; junction bases left unmatched: 6. Written as DNA, the CDR3 is TGCGCCAGCAGCCGAAGACTAGCGGGAGTACATGAGCAGTTCTTC. As protein: CASSRRLAGVHEQFF.

A few counts support this clone. The J gene is TRBJ2-1, the V gene TRBV6-4; 9 nucleotides align to TRBD1. Germline CDR1 MRHNA, CDR2 SNTAGT. This CDR3 contains 15 residues. J gave up 14 bases and V 3 bases, and 14 bases lay outside the gene matches. The CDR3 DNA is TGTGCCAGCAGTGAAAACGGACAGGGGTCTGATCCCGAGTTCTTC. As protein: CASSENGQGSDPEFF.

The rearrangement uses TRBV4-1 and TRBJ2-7; TRBD2 matches at 7 bases. This CDR3 comprises 15 residues. Trimming at V came to 4 bases and at J to 0 bases, leaving 6 bases not matched to a gene. The V gene's germline CDR1 is MGHRA and CDR2 YSYEKL. The CDR3 protein is CASSLTSDSSYEQYF. In DNA form, the CDR3 reads TGCGCCAGCAGCCTTACTAGCGATAGCTCCTACGAGCAGTACTTC.